The following is a T cell receptor (beta chain) sequence with its context. CDR1 is SGDLS, CDR2 YYNGEE, per germline. The germline V and J ends were trimmed by 0 bases and 5 bases, with 8 bases remaining between them. The CDR3 length is 13 residues. This entry is derived from a study of blood T cell repertoires in COVID-19. Under the authors' procedure: Estimated nucleated cell counts came from reference gene primer amplification. TCRdb keeps only in-frame clones here, not all; method: immunoSEQ multiplex PCR. V, J and clone size derive from that table, while D and trimming were established from the DNA sequence. The sample has roughly 170,000 clones, about 87% seen once; the top ten hold less than 3%.

The J gene is TRBJ1-2, the V gene TRBV9, with D possibly matching TRBD1 (5 bases). The sequence derives from a man in his forties with active or convalescent COVID-19. What was sequenced was peripheral blood. CDR3 protein: CASSVGQSYGYTF. Written as DNA, the CDR3 is TGTGCCAGCAGCGTAGGACAGTCATATGGCTACACCTTC.